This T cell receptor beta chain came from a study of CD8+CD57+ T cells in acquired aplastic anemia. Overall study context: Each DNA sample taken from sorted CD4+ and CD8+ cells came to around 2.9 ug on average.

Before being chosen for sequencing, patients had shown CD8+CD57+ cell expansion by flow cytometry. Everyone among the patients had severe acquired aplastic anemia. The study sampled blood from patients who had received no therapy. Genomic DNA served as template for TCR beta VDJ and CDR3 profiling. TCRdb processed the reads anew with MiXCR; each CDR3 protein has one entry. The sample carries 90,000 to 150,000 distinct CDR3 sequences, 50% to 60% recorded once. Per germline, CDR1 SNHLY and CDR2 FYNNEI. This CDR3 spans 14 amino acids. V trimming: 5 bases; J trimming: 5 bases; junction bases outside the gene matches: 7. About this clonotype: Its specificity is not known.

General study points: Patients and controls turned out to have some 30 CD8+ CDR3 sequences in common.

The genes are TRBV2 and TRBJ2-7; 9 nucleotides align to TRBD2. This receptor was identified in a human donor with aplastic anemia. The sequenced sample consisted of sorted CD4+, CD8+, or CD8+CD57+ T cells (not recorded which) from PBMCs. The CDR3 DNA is TGTGCCAGCAGTCAACCTAGCGGGATCGACGAGCAGTACTTC. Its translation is CASSQPSGIDEQYF.